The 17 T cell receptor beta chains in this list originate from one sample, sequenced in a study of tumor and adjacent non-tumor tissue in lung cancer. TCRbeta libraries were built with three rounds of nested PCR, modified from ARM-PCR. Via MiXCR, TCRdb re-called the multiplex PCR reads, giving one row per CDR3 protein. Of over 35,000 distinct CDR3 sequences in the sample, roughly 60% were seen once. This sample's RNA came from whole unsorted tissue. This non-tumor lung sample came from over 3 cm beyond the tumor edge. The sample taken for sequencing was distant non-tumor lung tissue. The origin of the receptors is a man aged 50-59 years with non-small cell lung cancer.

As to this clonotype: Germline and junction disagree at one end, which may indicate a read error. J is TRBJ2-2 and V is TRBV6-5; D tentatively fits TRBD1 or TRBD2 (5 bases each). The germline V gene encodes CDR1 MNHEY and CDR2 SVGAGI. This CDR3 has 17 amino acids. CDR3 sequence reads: CASRGRGFLGRTGKLFF. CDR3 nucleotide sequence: TGTGCCAGCAGAGGACGGGGATTTCTGGGGCGAACCGGGAAGCTGTTTTTT.

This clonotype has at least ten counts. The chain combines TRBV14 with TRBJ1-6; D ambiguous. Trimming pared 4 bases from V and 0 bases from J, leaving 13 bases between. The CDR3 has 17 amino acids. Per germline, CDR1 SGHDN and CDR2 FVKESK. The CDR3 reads CASSPQTYLSYNSPLHF. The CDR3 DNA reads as TGTGCCAGCAGCCCACAGACATATCTCTCCTATAATTCACCCCTCCACTTT.

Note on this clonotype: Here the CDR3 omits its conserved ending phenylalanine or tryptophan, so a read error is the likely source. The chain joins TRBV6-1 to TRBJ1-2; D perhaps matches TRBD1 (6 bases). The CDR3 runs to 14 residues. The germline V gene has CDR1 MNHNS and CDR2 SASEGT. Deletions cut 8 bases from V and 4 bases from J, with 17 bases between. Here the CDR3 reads CASGLTGGGYGYTI. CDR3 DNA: TGTGCCAGCGGTCTTACGGGAGGGGGCTATGGCTACACCATC.

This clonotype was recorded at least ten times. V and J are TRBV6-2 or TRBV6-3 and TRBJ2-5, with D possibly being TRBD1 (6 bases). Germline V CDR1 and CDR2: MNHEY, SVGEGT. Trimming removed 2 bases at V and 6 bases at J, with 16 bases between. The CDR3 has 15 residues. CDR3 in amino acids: CASSYAGDRGKTQYF. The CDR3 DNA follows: TGTGCCAGCAGTTACGCAGGGGACCGCGGAAAGACCCAGTACTTC.

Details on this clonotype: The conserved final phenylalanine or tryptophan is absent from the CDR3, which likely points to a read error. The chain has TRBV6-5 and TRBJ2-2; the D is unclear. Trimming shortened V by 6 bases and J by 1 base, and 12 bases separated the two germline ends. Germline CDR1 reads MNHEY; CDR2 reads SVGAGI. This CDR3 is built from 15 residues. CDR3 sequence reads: CASRRTRQNTGELFS. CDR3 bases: TGTGCCAGCAGGCGCACAAGACAGAACACCGGGGAGCTGTTTTCT.

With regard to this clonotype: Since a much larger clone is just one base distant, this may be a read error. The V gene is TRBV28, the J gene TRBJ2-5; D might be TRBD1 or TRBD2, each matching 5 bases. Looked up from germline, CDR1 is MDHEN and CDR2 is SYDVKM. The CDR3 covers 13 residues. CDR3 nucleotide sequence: TGTGCCAGCAGCTCTTCCGGGGCAAAGACCCAGCACTTC. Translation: CASSSSGAKTQHF.

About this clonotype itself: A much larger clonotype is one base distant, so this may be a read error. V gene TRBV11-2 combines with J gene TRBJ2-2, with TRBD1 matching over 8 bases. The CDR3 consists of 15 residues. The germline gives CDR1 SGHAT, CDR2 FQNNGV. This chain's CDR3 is CANRRDRQNTGKLFF. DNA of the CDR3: TGTGCCAACAGACGGGACAGGCAGAACACCGGGAAGCTGTTTTTT.

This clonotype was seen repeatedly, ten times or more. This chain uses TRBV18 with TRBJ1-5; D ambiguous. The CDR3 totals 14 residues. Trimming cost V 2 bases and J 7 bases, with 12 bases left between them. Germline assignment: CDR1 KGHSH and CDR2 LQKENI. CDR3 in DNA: TGTGCCAGCTCACCATATGATATTCGGCAGCCCCAGCATTTT. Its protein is CASSPYDIRQPQHF.

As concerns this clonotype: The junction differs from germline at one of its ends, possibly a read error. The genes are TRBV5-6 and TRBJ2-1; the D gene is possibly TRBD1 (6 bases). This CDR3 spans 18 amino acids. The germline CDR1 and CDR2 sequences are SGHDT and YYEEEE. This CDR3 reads CASSLARGSTTSYNEQFF. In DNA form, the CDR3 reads TGTGCCAGCAGCTTGGCCAGGGGCAGCACCACCTCCTACAATGAGCAATTCTTC.

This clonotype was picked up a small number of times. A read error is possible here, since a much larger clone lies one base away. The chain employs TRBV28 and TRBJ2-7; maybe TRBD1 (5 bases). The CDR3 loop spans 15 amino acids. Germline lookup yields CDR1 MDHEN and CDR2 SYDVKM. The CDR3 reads CASRPQGLSSYVQYF. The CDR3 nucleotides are TGTGCCAGCAGGCCCCAGGGCTTAAGCTCCTACGTGCAGTACTTC.

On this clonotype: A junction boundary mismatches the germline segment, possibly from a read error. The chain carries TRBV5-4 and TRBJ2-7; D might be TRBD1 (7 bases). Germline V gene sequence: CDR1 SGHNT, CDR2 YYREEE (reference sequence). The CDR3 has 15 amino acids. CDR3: CASSLGRDSSHEQYF. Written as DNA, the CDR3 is TGTGCCAGCAGCTTGGGGCGGGACAGTTCCCACGAACAGTACTTC.

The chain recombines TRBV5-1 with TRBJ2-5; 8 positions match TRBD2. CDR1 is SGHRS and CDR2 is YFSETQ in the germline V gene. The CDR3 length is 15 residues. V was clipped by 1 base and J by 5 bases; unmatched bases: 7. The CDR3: CASSLSRTSYETQYF. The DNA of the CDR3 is TGCGCCAGCAGCTTGTCTAGGACTAGCTACGAGACCCAGTACTTC.

CDR3 region: CASSPQGQDQPQHF. The CDR3 region has the DNA TGTGCCAGCAGTCCCCAGGGACAAGACCAGCCCCAGCATTTT. The chain joins TRBV6-1 to TRBJ1-5; tentative D call: TRBD1 (6 bases). The CDR3 extends over 14 amino acids. V was trimmed by 5 bases and J by 7 bases, leaving 15 bases between them. Germline V lookup: CDR1 MNHNS, CDR2 SASEGT.

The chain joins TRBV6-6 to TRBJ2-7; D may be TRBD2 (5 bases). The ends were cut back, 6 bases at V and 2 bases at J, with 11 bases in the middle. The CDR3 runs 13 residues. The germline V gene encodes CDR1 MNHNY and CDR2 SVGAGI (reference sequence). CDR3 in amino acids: CASSPGFTYEQYF. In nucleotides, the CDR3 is TGTGCCAGCAGCCCGGGGTTTACCTACGAGCAGTACTTC.

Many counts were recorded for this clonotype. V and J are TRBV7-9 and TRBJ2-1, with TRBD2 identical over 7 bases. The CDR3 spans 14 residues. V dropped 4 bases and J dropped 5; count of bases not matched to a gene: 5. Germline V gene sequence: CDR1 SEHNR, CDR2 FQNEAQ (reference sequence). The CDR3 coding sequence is TGTGCCAGCAGCTCTGGGGACTACAACAATGAGCAGTTCTTC. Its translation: CASSSGDYNNEQFF.

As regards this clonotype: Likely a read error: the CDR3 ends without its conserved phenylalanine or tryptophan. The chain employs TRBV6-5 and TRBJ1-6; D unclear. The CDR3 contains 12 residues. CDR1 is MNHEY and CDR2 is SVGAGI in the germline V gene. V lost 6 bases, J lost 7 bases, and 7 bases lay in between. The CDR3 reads CASSRVNSPLHL. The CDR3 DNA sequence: TGTGCCAGCAGCCGCGTGAATTCACCCCTCCACCTT.

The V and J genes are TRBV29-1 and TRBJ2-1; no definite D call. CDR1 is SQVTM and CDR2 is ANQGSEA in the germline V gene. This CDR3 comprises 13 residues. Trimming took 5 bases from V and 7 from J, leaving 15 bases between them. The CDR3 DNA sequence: TGCAGCGTTTCGGGCCCCGGTCCGAATGAGCAGTTCTTC. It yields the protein CSVSGPGPNEQFF.